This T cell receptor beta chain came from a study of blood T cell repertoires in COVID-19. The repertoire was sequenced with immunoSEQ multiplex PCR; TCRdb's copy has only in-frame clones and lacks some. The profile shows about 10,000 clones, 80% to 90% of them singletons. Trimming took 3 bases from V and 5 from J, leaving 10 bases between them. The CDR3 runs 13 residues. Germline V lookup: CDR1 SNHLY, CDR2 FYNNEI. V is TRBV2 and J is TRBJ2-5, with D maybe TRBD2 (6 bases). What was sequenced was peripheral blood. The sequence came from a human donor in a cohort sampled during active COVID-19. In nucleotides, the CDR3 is TGTGCCAGCAGTGATGGGGGGTGGGAGACCCAGTACTTC. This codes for CASSDGGWETQYF.